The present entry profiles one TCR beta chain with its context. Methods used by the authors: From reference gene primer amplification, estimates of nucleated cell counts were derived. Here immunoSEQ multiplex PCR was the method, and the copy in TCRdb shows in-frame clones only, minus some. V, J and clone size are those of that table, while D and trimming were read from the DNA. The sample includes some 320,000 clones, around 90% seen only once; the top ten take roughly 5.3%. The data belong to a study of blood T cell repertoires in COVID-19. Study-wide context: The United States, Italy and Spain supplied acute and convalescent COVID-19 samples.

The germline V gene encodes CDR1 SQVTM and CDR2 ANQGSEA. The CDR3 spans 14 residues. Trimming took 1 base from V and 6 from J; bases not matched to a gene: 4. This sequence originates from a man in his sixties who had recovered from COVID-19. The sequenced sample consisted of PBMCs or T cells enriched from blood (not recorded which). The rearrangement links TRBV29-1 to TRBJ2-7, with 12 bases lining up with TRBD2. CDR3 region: CSVEATSGRPEQYF. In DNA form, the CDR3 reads TGCAGCGTTGAAGCTACTAGCGGGAGGCCCGAGCAGTACTTC.